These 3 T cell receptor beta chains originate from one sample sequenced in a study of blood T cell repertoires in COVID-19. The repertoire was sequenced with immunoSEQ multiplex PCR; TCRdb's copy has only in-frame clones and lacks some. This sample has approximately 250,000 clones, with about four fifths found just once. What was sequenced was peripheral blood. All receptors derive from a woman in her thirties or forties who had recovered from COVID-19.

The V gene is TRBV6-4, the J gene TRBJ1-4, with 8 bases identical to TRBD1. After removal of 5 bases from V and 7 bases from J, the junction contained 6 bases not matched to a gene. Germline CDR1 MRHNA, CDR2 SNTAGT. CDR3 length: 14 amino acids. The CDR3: CASSPGQEGEKLFF. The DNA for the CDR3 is TGTGCCAGCAGTCCGGGACAGGAGGGTGAAAAACTGTTTTTT.

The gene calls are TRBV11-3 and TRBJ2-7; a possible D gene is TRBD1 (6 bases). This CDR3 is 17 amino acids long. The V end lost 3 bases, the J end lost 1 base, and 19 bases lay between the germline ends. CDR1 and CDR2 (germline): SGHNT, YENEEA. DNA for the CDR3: TGTGCCAGCAGCTTTATAGCCGGGGCAGGGGAATCCTACGAGCAGTACTTC. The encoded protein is CASSFIAGAGESYEQYF.

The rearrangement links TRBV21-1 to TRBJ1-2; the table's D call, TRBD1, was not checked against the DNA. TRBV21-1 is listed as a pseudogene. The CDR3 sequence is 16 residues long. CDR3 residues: CASQTSGTGNIWGYTF. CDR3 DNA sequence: TGTGCCAGCCAGACATCCGGGACAGGGAATATCTGGGGCTACACCTTC.